The sequence of this T cell receptor beta chain was determined in a study of T cells in Graves' hyperthyroidism and ophthalmopathy (dated by TCRdb to between 2017 and 2020). The study in broad terms: Peripheral blood samples were taken at the time of initial diagnosis, prior to any treatment. TCR V-J signatures able to tell the groups apart were searched for in a discovery cohort of around 95 patients, of whom 43 had Graves' ophthalmopathy and 57 had stable Graves' hyperthyroidism. Prospective prediction of ophthalmopathy was tested in an independent validation cohort consisting of under 20 hyperthyroidism patients and around 16 patients who later progressed to ophthalmopathy. The 75 to 100 discovery patients were divided at random into training and test sets in a 7:3 ratio. The study also compared thyroid tissue and blood T-cell repertoires from roughly six Graves' hyperthyroidism patients. Following sampling, methimazole starting at 30 mg daily was given to hyperthyroidism patients, and high-dose intravenous methylprednisolone was given to ophthalmopathy patients. According to the paper, TCR Vbeta CDR3 sequencing was carried out on some 130 peripheral blood samples, which came from 40 to 45 ophthalmopathy, under 80 hyperthyroidism and approximately 17 progressor patients. General study outcomes and caveats: Ophthalmopathy was separated from stable hyperthyroidism by a 13 V-J signature model, with just over 85% sensitivity and roughly 81% specificity obtained in cross-validation and 80%/75% obtained in testing. No statistical method was used to fix the sample size in advance, and group allocation was not hidden from the investigators. Most expanded thyroid clonotypes (frequency above 0.001) were also found in blood, which suggests that blood repertoires may mirror thyroid immune responses. In validation, the model predicted progression to ophthalmopathy with 55% to 71% sensitivity and approximately 74% specificity, a median of 6.5 months before onset.

On this clonotype: Its antigen is currently not known. It has no much larger one-base neighbor in the sample; base qualities were not kept.

A patient counted as having stable Graves' hyperthyroidism if no progression to ophthalmopathy occurred over 18 months of follow-up. The hyperthyroidism patients were between 18 and 65 years old and newly diagnosed, with a disease duration of less than 2 months. Patients with uncontrolled infections, other autoimmune diseases, pregnancy or lactation were excluded. Clinical symptoms, serum thyroxine and TRAb, thyroid ultrasound, and orbital computed tomography formed the basis for the diagnoses. Ficoll-Paque density gradient centrifugation was used to isolate PBMCs from around 10 ml of fresh peripheral blood. Total RNA was extracted with Trizol reagent, and quality was checked on an Agilent 2100 Bioanalyzer. The CDR3 sequence holds 15 residues, the cysteine and phenylalanine included. The sequence is cut down to CDR3 DNA, 45 bases in frame from base 1. CDR1 and CDR2 (SGHRS, YFSETQ) derive from the germline V gene. Clipping removes 3 bases from V and 4 bases from J, with 10 as the unmatched junction base count.

TCR beta CDR3 regions were amplified from RNA transcripts. The TCR CDR3 was subjected to a first round of RT-PCR using the HTBI primer set and the Qiagen OneStep RT-PCR kit. A second multiplex PCR round built the libraries, followed by size selection and purification. Sequencing of the libraries was done on an Illumina HiSeq2000 using paired-end 100 bp reads. As for the original processing: SOAPnuke was used to process the raw data, with reads discarded if the reads contained adapters or uncalled bases, had a mean Phred below 15, or lacked an exact constant-primer or identifier match. COPE v1.2.5 was used to merge high-quality paired reads, and clonotypes were defined as unique nucleotide sequences. MiTCR v1.1 was used to align the clonotypes against IMGT TRBV, TRBD and TRBJ reference segments. The analysis included only V-J combinations with a frequency above 0.0001, which together covered around 99% of the repertoires. A TCS score was defined as the ratio between F50 (clonal expansion) and ExV (chaos), using BLOSUM62-based TCRdist between CDR3 peptides within each V-J. Welch's t-statistics and random forest reduced fewer than 550 V-J features to about 12, which were used in a naive Bayes classifier (R e1071). The public reads were quality trimmed at Q25 with fastp and then assembled into clones with MiXCR by TCRdb, keeping productive beta chains. Records with the same CDR3 protein are collapsed into one entry carrying the most frequent genes and DNA. Here the V and J calls rest on TCRdb's processing, not on the authors' analysis. The sample table holds about 710,000 distinct CDR3 sequences, of which about 17% were seen once. The ten most abundant clones make up over 7.5% of the sample.

Recombination joined TRBV5-1 with TRBJ2-7, and 7 junctional nucleotides match TRBD1. Sequencing used blood. This clonotype was sampled from a man aged 18 to 30 with Graves' hyperthyroidism. The CDR3 corresponds to CASSYLTGFWYEQYF. The nucleotides read TGCGCCAGCAGCTACCTGACAGGGTTTTGGTACGAGCAGTACTTC. Full variable domain (CDR3 extended with the reference TRBV5-1 and TRBJ2-7 proteins): KAGVTQTPRYLIKTRGQQVTLSCSPISGHRSVSWYQQTPGQGLQFLFEYFSETQRNKGNFPGRFSGRQFSNSRSEMNVSTLELGDSALYLCASSYLTGFWYEQYFGPGTRLTVT.